This TCR beta chain is drawn from a study of T cells in Graves' hyperthyroidism and ophthalmopathy. The TCR beta CDR3 regions underwent amplification using RNA transcripts as the source. With the HTBI primer set, the TCR CDR3 went through a first round of RT-PCR. TCRdb re-called the multiplex PCR reads with MiXCR, one entry per CDR3 protein. The data contain nearly 600,000 distinct CDR3 sequences, 14% of them singletons. The CDR3 runs 14 residues. Deletions cut 3 bases from V and 4 bases from J, with 13 bases between. Germline CDR1 is SGHNT and CDR2 is YENEEA. A few counts support this clonotype. This TCR derives from a woman between 18 and 30 years old with Graves' ophthalmopathy. Source material: blood. V gene TRBV11-3 combines with J gene TRBJ2-7; D possibly uses TRBD1 or TRBD2 (6 bases each). The CDR3 nucleotides read TGTGCCAGCAGCTTTCGACGGGGGCCTTACGAGCAGTACTTC. Its protein product is CASSFRRGPYEQYF.